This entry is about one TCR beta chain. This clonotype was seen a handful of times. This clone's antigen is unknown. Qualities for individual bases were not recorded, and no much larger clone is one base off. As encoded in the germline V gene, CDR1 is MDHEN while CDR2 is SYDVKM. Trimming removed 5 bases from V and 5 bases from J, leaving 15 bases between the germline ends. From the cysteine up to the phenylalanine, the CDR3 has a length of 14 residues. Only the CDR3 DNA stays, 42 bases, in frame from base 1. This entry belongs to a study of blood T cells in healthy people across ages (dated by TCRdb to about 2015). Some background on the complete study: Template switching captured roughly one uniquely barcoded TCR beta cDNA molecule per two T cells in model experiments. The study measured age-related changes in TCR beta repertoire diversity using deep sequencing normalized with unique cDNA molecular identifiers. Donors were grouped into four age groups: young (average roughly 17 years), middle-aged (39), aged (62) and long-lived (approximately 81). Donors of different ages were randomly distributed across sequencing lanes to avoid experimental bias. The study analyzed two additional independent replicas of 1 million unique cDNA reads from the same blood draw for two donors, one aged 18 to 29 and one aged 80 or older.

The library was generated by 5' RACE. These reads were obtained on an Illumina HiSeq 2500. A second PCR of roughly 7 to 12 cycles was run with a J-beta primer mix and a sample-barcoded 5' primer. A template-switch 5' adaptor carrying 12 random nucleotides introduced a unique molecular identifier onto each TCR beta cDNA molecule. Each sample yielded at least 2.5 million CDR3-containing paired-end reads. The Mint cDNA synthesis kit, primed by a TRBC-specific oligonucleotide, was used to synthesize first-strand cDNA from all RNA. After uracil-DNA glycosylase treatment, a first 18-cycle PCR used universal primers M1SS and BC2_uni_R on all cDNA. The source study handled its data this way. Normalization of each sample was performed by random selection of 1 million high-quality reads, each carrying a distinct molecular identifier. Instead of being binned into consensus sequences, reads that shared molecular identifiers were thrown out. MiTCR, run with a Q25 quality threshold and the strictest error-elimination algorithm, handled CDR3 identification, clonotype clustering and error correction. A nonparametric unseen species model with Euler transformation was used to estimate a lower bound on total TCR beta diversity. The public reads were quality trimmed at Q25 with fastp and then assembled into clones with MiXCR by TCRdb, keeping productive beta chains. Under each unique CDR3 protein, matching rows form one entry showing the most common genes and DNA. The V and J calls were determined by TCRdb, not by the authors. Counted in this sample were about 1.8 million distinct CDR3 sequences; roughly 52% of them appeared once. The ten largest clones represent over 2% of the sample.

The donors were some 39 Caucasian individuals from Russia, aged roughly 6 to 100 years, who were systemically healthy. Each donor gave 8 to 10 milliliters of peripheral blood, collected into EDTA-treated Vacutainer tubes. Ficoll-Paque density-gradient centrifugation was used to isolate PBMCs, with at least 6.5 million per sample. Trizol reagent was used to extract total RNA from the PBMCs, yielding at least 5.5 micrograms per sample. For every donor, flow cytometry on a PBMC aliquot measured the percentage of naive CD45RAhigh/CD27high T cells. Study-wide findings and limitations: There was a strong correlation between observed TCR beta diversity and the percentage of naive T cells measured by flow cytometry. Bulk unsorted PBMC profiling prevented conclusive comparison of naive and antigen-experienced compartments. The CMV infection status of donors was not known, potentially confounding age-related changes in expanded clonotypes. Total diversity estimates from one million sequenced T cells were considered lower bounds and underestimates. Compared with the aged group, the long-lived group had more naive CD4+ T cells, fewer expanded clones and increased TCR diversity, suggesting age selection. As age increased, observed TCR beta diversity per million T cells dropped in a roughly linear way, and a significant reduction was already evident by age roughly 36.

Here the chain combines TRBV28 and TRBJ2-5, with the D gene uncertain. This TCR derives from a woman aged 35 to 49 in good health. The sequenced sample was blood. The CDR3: CASSRTKLGETQYF. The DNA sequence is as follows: TGTGCCAGCAGTCGAACGAAACTGGGGGAGACCCAGTACTTC.